This T cell receptor (beta chain) was identified in a study of a mutant IDH1 vaccine in newly diagnosed glioma. Looking at the study overall: Vaccine administration was initiated 4-6 weeks following radiotherapy alone, or with temozolomide cycles. Patients were pretreated with radiotherapy, temozolomide, or both, mostly both.

Study-wide results and limits: Vaccination elicited immune responses in roughly 92% of patients.

Noted time point: week 47, end of study. The study gave 300 ug of mutant IDH1 20-mer peptide per vaccine dose, with topical imiquimod. The germline CDR1 and CDR2 sequences are MNHNS and SASEGT. V gave up 2 bases and J gave up 7 bases, with 15 bases separating them. This CDR3 has 16 amino acids. This clone was seen a few times. What it recognizes is unknown. Assay used: immunoSEQ multiplex PCR; TCRdb lists only in-frame clones, some missing. The table has over 75,000 clones, 80% to 90% seen once. The sequence derives from a man between 35 and 55 years old with glioma. This chain connects TRBV6-1 to TRBJ1-6, with D maybe TRBD1 (6 bases). This material consisted of PBMCs, taken from a glioma patient whose treatment included an IDH1 peptide vaccine. CDR3 coding DNA: TGTGCCAGCAGTGAAAAGGAAGGGACAAGAAATTCACCCCTCCACTTT. Encoded protein: CASSEKEGTRNSPLHF.